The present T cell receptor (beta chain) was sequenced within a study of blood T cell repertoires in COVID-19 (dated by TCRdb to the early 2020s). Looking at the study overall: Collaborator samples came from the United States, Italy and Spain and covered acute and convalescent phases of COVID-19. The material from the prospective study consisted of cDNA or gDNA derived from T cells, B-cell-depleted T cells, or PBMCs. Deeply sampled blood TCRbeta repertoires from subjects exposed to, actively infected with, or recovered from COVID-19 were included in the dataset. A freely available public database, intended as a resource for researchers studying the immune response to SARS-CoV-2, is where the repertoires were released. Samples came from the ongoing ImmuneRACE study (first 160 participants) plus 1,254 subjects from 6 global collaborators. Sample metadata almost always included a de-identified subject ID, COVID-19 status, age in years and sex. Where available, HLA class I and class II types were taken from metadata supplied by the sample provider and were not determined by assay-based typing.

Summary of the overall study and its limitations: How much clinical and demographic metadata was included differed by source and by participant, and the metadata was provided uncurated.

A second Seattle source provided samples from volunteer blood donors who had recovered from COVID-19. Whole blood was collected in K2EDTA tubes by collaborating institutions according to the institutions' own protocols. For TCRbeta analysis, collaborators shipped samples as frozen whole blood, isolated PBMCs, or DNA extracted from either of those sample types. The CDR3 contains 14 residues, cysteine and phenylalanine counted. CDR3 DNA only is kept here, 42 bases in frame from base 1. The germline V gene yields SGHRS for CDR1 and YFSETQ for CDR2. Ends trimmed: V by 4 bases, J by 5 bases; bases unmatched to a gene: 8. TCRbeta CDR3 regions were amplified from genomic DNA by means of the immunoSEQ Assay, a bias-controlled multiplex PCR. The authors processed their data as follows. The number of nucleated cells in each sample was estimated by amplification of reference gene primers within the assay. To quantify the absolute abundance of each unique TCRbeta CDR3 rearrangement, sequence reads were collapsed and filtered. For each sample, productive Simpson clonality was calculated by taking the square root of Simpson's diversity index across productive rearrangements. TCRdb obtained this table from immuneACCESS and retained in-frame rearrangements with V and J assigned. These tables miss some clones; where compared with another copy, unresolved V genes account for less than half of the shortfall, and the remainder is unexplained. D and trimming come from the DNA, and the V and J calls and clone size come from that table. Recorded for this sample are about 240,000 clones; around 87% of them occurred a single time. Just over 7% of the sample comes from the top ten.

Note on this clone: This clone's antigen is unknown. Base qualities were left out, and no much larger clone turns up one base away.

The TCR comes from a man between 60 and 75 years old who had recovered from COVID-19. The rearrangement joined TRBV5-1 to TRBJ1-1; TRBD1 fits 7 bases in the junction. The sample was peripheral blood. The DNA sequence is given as TGCGCCAGCAGCGAGTGGACAGGTTCAACTGAAGCTTTCTTT. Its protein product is CASSEWTGSTEAFF.